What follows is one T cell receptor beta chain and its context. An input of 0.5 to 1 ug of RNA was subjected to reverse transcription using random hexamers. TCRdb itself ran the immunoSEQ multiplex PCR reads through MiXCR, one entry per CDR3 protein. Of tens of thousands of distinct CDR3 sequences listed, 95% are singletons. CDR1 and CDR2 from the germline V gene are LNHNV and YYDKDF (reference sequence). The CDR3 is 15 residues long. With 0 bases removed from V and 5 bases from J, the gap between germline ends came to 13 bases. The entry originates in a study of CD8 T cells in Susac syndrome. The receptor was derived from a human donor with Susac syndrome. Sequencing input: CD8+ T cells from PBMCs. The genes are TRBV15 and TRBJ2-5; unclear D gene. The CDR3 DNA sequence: TGTGCCACCAGCAGAGATCGGAACCCCCTGGAGACCCAGTACTTC. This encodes CATSRDRNPLETQYF.